This T cell receptor beta chain was sequenced for a study of shared clonotypes between healthy human individuals. This clone was seen at least ten times. Without the conserved terminal phenylalanine or tryptophan, this CDR3 likely stems from a read error. It is unclear where the CDR3 begins or ends on the DNA, so no DNA is shown, and the CDR3 is as TCRdb lists it. Repertoires were generated with immunoSEQ multiplex PCR, while TCRdb's copy carries only in-frame clones and drops some. The sample contains around 100,000 clones, less than 80% of which appear only once. CDR1 is SGDLS and CDR2 is YYNGEE in the germline V gene. The CDR3 is 11 amino acids in total, end residues counted.

The sequenced material came from memory CD8+ T cells sorted from blood. The subset here: CD45RO+ cells pooled with CCR7-negative TemRA cells. This chain links TRBV9 with TRBJ1-5; the table calls TRBD1, which could not be checked here. This TCR was sampled from a woman in her 30s in good health. CDR3 loop: CASSGEYSPGQ.